This note documents a single T cell receptor (beta chain) sequence. The antigen remains unidentified. The junction and the germline gene differ at one end; a read error may be behind it. CDR1 SEHNR and CDR2 FQNEAQ come from the germline V gene (reference sequence). The CDR3 is made up of 19 amino acids. The PCR made use of 60 Vbeta and 13 Jbeta primers. Method: immunoSEQ multiplex PCR; TCRdb's copy keeps in-frame clones and lacks some. The table lists roughly 110,000 clones, around 77% of them singletons, with approximately 9.9% in the top ten. Whereas donors were nominally healthy upon sampling, unrecorded immune exposures were probable. These data are taken from a study of cytomegalovirus exposure and HLA in healthy donors. Study in general: Earlier sequencing of about 179 million T cells yielded 100 million to 120 million unique TCR beta sequences.

Study-level findings and limits: Earlier analysis found most TCR beta V segments productive about 90% or about 30% of the time. Diagnosis of cytomegalovirus status made by the classifier reportedly showed high specificity and sensitivity.

The receptor was isolated from a man between 40 and 49 years old in good health and CMV-seropositive. The sample comprised PBMCs. This chain connects TRBV7-9 to TRBJ2-6, with D maybe TRBD1 (5 bases). CDR3 bases: TGTGCCAGCAGCTTAGATCCGGGCAGAATCTACTCTGGGGCCAACGGCCTGACTTTC. This translates into CASSLDPGRIYSGANGLTF.